These 4 T cell receptor beta chains share one sample of origin, sequenced in a study of T-cell memory formation after mild COVID-19 (dated by TCRdb to about 2021). Receptor libraries were prepared by 5' RACE. Sequencing was carried out with an Illumina NovaSeq 6000. TCRdb reworked the public reads: Q25 trimming with fastp, MiXCR clone assembly, productive beta chains retained. Each CDR3 protein appears once, grouped with its most common genes and DNA. The sample table lists approximately 210,000 distinct CDR3 sequences, about 16% of them with a count of one. 2.4% of the sample goes to the ten largest clones. Specimen: PBMCs or a T cell subset sorted from them (not recorded which). These receptors were collected from an adult woman who had mild COVID-19 (a few samples of this study predate the infection). The sample titles of this study are shuffled in the database, so cell type and time point are left out; the donor was told from shared clones.

The gene calls are TRBV7-2 and TRBJ2-5; no clear D. This CDR3 contains 14 residues. V was cut by 5 bases and J by 5 bases, with 15 bases left in between. In germline, CDR1 is SGHTA, CDR2 FQGNSA. CDR3 sequence: CASSPRTGMETQYF. The DNA of the CDR3 is TGTGCCAGCAGCCCAAGGACGGGTATGGAGACCCAGTACTTC.

This clonotype appeared a few times. The chain employs TRBV7-8 and TRBJ2-7; 10 bases align to TRBD2. The CDR3 runs 14 residues. Trimming cost V 5 bases and J 9 bases; bases outside gene matches: 10. CDR1 SGHVS and CDR2 FQNEAQ come from the germline V gene. For the CDR3, the DNA is TGTGCCAGCAGCCGATCTAGCGGGGGAACGGTGCAGTACTTC. It yields the protein CASSRSSGGTVQYF.

This clonotype was picked up a small number of times. The V gene is TRBV10-3, the J gene TRBJ2-5, with a weak D call TRBD1 (6 bases). Trimming pared 6 bases from V and 2 bases from J, leaving 13 bases between. Germline V gene sequence: CDR1 ENHRY, CDR2 SYGVKD. The CDR3 consists of 14 residues. CDR3 sequence: CAISQGTAQETQYF. Written as DNA, the CDR3 is TGTGCCATCAGCCAGGGGACGGCACAAGAGACCCAGTACTTC.

The V and J genes are TRBV2 and TRBJ1-5, with D unclear. V was cut by 8 bases and J by 0 bases, with 20 bases left in between. The CDR3 is 17 residues long. In germline, CDR1 is SNHLY, CDR2 FYNNEI. The CDR3 loop reads CASGLYKGGHSNQPQHF. CDR3 coding DNA: TGTGCCAGCGGGTTGTACAAAGGCGGTCATAGCAATCAGCCCCAGCATTTT.